Given below is one T cell receptor (beta chain) in context. The entry originates in a study of blood T cell repertoires in COVID-19. Per the original methods: Reference gene primer amplification yielded estimated nucleated cell counts. Using immunoSEQ multiplex PCR, the repertoire was profiled, and TCRdb retains in-frame clones only, with some absent. V, J and clone size derive from that table, while D and trimming were established from the DNA sequence. Here the sample spans approximately 110,000 clones, approximately 72% being singletons. The CDR3 has 13 amino acids. In germline, CDR1 is GTSNPN, CDR2 SVGIG (reference sequence). The V end lost 0 bases, the J end lost 7 bases, and 9 bases lay between the germline ends.

V and J are TRBV30 and TRBJ2-2; no clear D gene. What was sequenced was peripheral blood. This receptor was taken from a woman in her 70s with acute or convalescent COVID-19. CDR3 amino acids: CAWSVSSSGELFF. CDR3 nucleotide sequence: TGTGCCTGGAGTGTATCATCGAGCGGGGAGCTGTTTTTT.